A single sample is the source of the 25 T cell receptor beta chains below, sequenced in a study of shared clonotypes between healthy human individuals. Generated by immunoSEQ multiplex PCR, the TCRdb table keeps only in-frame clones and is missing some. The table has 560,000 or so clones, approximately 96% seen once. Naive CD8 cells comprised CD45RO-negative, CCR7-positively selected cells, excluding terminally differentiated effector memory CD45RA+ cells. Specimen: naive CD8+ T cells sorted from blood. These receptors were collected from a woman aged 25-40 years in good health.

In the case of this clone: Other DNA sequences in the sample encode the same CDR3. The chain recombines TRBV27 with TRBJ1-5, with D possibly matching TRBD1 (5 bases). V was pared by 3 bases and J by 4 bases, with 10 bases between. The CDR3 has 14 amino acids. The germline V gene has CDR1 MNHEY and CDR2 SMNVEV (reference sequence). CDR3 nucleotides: TGTGCCAGCAGTTTTAGGGGACCGAATCAGCCCCAGCATTTT. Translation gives CASSFRGPNQPQHF.

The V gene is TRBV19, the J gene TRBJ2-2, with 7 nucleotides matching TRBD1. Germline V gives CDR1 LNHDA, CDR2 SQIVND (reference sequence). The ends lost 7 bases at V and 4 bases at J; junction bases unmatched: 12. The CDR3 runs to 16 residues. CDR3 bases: TGTGCCAGTACCTTAGACAGGGTGATAGGCACCGGGGAGCTGTTTTTT. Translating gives CASTLDRVIGTGELFF.

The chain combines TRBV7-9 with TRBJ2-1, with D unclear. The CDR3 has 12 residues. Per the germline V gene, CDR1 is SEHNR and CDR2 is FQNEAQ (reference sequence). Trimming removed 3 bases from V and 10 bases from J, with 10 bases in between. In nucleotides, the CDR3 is TGTGCCAGCAGCTTCCGGGCATTAGAGCAGTTCTTC. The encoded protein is CASSFRALEQFF.

The CDR3 sequence is CASSPPDTYGYTF. Written as DNA, the CDR3 is TGTGCCAGCAGCCCCCCGGACACCTATGGCTACACCTTC. V usage is TRBV6-6 and J usage is TRBJ1-2; the D gene is possibly TRBD1 (5 bases). The CDR3 covers 13 residues. Trimming left V 6 bases short and J 4 bases short, with 12 bases between. Germline CDR1 MNHNY, CDR2 SVGAGI (reference sequence).

The CDR3: CASSFGSRYGYTF. The CDR3 DNA is TGTGCCAGCAGTTTTGGCAGCCGCTATGGCTACACCTTC. The chain joins TRBV27 to TRBJ1-2; D is uncertain. V shed 3 bases and J shed 4 bases, with 9 bases lying between them. Germline CDR1 and CDR2: MNHEY and SMNVEV (reference sequence). The CDR3 totals 13 residues.

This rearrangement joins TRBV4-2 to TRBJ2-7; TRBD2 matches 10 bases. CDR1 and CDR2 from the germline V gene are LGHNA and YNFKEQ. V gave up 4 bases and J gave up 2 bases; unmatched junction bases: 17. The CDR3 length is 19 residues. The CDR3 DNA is TGTGCCAGCAGCCTGGGTCAGGGGGCTACTAGCGGGATTACCTACGAGCAGTACTTC. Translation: CASSLGQGATSGITYEQYF.

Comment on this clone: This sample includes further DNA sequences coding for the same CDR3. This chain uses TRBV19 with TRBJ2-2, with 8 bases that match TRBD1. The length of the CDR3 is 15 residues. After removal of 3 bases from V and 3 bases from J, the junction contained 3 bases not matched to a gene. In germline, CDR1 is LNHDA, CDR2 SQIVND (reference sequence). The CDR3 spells CASSITGGYTGELFF. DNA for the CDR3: TGTGCCAGTAGTATCACAGGGGGTTACACCGGGGAGCTGTTTTTT. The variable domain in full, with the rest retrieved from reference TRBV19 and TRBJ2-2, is DGGITQSPKYLFRKEGQNVTLSCEQNLNHDAMYWYRQDPGQGLRLIYYSQIVNDFQKGDIAEGYSVSREKKESFPLTVTSAQKNPTAFYLCASSITGGYTGELFFGEGSRLTVL.

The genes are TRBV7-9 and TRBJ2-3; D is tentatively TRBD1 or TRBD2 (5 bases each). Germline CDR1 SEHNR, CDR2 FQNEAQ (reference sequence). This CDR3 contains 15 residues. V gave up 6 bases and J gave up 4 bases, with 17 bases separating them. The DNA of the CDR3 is TGTGCCAGCAGGGGGGACCTAAGCCCCGCAGATACGCAGTATTTT. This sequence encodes CASRGDLSPADTQYF.

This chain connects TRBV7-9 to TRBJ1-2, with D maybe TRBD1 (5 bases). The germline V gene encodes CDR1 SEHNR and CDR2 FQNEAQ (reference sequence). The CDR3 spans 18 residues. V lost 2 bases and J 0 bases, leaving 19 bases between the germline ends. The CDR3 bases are TGTGCCAGCAGCTTAATGCCTCTCGGGACGCGGCCTAACTATGGCTACACCTTC. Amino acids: CASSLMPLGTRPNYGYTF.

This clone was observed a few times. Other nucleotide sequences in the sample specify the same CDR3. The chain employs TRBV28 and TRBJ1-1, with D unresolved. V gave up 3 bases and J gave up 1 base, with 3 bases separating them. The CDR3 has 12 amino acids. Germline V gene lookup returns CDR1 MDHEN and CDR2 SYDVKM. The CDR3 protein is CASSFRNTEAFF. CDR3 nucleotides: TGTGCCAGCAGTTTCAGGAACACTGAAGCTTTCTTT.

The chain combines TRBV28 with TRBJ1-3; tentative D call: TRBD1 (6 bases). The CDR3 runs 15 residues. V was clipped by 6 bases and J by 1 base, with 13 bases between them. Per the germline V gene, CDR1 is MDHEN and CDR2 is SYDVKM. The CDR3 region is CASSGVDRSGNTIYF. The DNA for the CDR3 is TGTGCCAGCAGCGGGGTAGACAGGTCTGGAAACACCATATATTTT.

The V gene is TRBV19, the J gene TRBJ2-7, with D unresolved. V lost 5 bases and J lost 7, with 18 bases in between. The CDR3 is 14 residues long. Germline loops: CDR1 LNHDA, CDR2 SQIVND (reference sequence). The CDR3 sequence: CASSVREWVGEQYF. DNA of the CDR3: TGTGCCAGTAGTGTTAGGGAATGGGTCGGGGAGCAGTACTTC.

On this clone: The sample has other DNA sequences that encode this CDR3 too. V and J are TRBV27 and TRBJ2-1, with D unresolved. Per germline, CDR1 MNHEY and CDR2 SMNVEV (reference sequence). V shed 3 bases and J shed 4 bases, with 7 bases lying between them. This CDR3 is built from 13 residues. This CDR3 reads CASSLDGYNEQFF. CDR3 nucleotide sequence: TGTGCCAGCAGTTTGGACGGATACAATGAGCAGTTCTTC.

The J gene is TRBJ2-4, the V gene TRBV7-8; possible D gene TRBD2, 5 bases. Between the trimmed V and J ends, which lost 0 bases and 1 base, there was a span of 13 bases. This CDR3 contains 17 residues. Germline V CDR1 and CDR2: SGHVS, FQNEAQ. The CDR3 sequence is CASSLAGIELAKNIQYF. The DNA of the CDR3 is TGTGCCAGCAGCTTAGCCGGGATCGAGCTGGCCAAAAACATTCAGTACTTC.

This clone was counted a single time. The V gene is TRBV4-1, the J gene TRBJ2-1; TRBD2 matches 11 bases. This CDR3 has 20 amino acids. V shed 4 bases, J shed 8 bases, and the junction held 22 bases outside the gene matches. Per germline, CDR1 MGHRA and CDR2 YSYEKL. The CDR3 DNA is TGCGCCAGCAGCCCTTCACCGGGACTAGCGGTAGAGAAAAGGTACGATGAGCAGTTCTTC. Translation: CASSPSPGLAVEKRYDEQFF.

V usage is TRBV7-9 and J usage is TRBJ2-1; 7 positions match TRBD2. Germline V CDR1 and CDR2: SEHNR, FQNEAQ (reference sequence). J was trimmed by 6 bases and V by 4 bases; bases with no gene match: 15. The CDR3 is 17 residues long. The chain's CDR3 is CASSSTITMGLTNEQFF. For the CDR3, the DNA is TGTGCCAGCAGCTCAACTATCACGATGGGACTAACCAATGAGCAGTTCTTC.

The chain's CDR3 is CASSKGTVYEQYF. The DNA for the CDR3 is TGTGCCAGCAGCAAAGGGACAGTATACGAGCAGTACTTC. The chain links TRBV7-9 to TRBJ2-7, with 7 bases fitting TRBD1. CDR1 SEHNR and CDR2 FQNEAQ come from the germline V gene (reference sequence). The CDR3 loop spans 13 amino acids. J lost 4 bases, V lost 5 bases, and 5 bases had no gene match.

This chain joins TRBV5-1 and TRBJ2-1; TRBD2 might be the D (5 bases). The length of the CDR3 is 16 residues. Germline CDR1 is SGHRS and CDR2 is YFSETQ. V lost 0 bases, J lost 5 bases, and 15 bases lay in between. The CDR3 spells CASSLGTRPGNNEQFF. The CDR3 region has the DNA TGCGCCAGCAGCTTGGGGACGAGACCGGGAAACAATGAGCAGTTCTTC.

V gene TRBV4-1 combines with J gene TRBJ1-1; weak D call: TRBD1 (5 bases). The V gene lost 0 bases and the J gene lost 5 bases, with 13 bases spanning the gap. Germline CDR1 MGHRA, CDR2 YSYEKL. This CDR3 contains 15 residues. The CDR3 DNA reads TGCGCCAGCAGCCAAGATGGGGCAGTGAGGACTGAAGCTTTCTTT. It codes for CASSQDGAVRTEAFF.

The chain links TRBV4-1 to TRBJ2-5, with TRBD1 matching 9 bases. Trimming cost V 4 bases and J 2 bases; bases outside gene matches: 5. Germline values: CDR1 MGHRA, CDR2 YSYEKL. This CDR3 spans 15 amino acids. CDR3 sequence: CASSPWDRVQETQYF. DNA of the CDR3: TGCGCCAGCAGCCCTTGGGACAGGGTGCAAGAGACCCAGTACTTC.

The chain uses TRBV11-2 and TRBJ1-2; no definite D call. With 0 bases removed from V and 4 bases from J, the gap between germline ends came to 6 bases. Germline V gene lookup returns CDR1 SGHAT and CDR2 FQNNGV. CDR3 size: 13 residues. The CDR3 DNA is TGTGCCAGCAGCTTAGATGGATTCTATGGCTACACCTTC. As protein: CASSLDGFYGYTF.

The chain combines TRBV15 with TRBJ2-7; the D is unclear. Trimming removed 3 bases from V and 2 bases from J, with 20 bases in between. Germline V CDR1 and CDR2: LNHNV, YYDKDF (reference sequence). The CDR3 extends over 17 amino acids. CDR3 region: CATSSYNSGGLPYEQYF. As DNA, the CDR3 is TGTGCCACCAGCAGCTATAATTCGGGTGGGCTCCCCTACGAGCAGTACTTC.

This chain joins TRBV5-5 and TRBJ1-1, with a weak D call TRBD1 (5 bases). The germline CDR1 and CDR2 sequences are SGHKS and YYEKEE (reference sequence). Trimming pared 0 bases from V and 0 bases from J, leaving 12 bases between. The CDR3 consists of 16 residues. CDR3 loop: CASSLGWQGMNTEAFF. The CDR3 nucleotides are TGTGCCAGCAGCTTGGGGTGGCAGGGAATGAACACTGAAGCTTTCTTT.

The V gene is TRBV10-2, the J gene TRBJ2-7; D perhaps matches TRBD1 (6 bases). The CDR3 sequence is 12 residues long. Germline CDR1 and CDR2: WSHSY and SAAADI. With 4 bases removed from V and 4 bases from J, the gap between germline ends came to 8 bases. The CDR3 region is CASSGQEYEQYF. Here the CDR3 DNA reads TGCGCCAGCAGTGGACAGGAATACGAGCAGTACTTC.

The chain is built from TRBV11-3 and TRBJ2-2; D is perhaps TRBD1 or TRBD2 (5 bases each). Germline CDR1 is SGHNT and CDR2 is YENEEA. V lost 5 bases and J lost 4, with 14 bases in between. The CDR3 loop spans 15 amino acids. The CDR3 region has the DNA TGTGCCAGCAGCGTCGGGACGGCGGGCACCGGGGAGCTGTTTTTT. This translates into CASSVGTAGTGELFF.